What follows are 3 T cell receptor beta chains derived from one specimen sequenced in a study of OX40 agonist ivuxolimab in advanced cancers. Produced via immunoSEQ multiplex PCR; TCRdb's table is partial and in-frame only. The sample lists tens of thousands of clones, just under 90% seen once, with about 10% in the top ten. The sample consisted of CD4+ or CD8+ T cells sorted from blood, taken in a trial of the OX40 agonist ivuxolimab. The receptors shown here come from an adult with an advanced solid tumor such as melanoma, head and neck, liver or kidney cancer.

This chain links TRBV7-9 with TRBJ2-5; D remains unclear. This CDR3 spans 12 amino acids. CDR1 is SEHNR and CDR2 is FQNEAQ in the germline V gene (reference sequence). Trimming left V 8 bases short and J 2 bases short, with 9 bases between. CDR3 amino acids: CASRGTQETQYF. The CDR3 DNA follows: TGTGCCAGCCGCGGAACACAAGAGACCCAGTACTTC.

The V gene is TRBV11-2, the J gene TRBJ1-1; 7 bases are shared with TRBD1. V trimming: 5 bases; J trimming: 1 base; junction bases outside the gene matches: 10. The CDR3 covers 16 residues. Germline values: CDR1 SGHAT, CDR2 FQNNGV. CDR3 amino acids: CASSAWTGGGNTEAFF. The CDR3 bases are TGTGCCAGCAGCGCATGGACAGGTGGGGGGAACACTGAAGCTTTCTTT.

CDR3 residues: CASSRQGLSQPQHF. The CDR3 bases are TGTGCCAGCAGTCGACAGGGTTTATCTCAGCCCCAGCATTTT. This chain uses TRBV27 with TRBJ1-5; 7 nucleotides line up with TRBD1. The J segment lost 6 bases and the V segment lost 5 bases, leaving 7 bases of the junction unmatched. This CDR3 contains 14 residues. Germline V gene data show CDR1 as MNHEY and CDR2 as SMNVEV (reference sequence).